This is a list of T cell receptor beta chains from one sample in a study of control samples from healthy donors and cancer patients. Method: immunoSEQ multiplex PCR; TCRdb's copy keeps in-frame clones and lacks some. Of 130,000 or so clones listed, 85% to 90% were seen once; the top ten hold 9% to 13%. Input material: blood. These receptors all come from a man aged 30-40 years in good health. Each CDR3 is given with its conserved first and last residue. The D gene is left open where the match is weak. Clone size appears in some rows only: once, few, many, or a class for an expanded clone.

-	-	TRBV18	TRBJ2-3	14	CASSPGYHTDTQYF	TGTGCCAGCTCACCAGGTTACCACACAGATACGCAGTATTTT
-	-	TRBV7-3	TRBJ2-2	16	CASSFLLTANTGELFF	TGTGCCAGCAGCTTTCTTCTAACCGCGAACACCGGGGAGCTGTTTTTT
-	-	TRBV29-1	TRBJ1-2	13	CSVTGTSNYGYTF	TGCAGCGTCACAGGGACCTCTAACTATGGCTACACCTTC
-	-	TRBV9	TRBJ1-5	14	CASSVDGSNQPQHF	TGTGCCAGCAGCGTAGATGGGAGCAATCAGCCCCAGCATTTT
-	-	TRBV7-3	TRBJ2-7	13	CASSLTGGNEQYF	TGTGCCAGCAGCTTAACAGGGGGGAACGAGCAGTACTTC
TRBD1	-	TRBV15	TRBJ2-2	14	CATSSDRDTGELFF	TGTGCCACCAGCAGCGACAGGGACACCGGGGAGCTGTTTTTT
-	-	TRBV3-1/TRBV3-2	TRBJ1-3	15	CASSQEGPRGNTIYF	TGTGCCAGCAGCCAAGAGGGACCGCGTGGAAACACCATATATTTT
TRBD2	-	TRBV5-1	TRBJ2-2	16	CASSLDGGAVTGELFF	TGCGCCAGCAGCTTGGACGGGGGGGCCGTCACCGGGGAGCTGTTTTTT
-	few	TRBV9	TRBJ1-1	13	CASSAGRGTEAFF	TGTGCCAGCAGCGCCGGCAGGGGCACTGAAGCTTTCTTT
TRBD1	-	TRBV30	TRBJ1-1	13	CAWAGQGNTEAFF	TGTGCCTGGGCCGGACAGGGGAACACTGAAGCTTTCTTT
-	-	TRBV5-5	TRBJ1-5	13	CASSWRAGPPQHF	TGTGCCAGCAGCTGGAGAGCAGGTCCACCCCAGCATTTT
TRBD1	-	TRBV3-1/TRBV3-2	TRBJ1-5	16	CASSLTGTGNNQPQHF	TGTGCCAGCAGCTTGACCGGGACAGGGAACAATCAGCCCCAGCATTTT
-	-	TRBV6-5	TRBJ2-3	15	CASSQGAGGTDTQYF	TGTGCCAGCAGCCAGGGGGCGGGGGGCACAGATACGCAGTATTTT
-	-	TRBV6-2/TRBV6-3	TRBJ1-6	13	CASSSTGGSPLHF	TGTGCCAGCAGTTCGACGGGGGGTTCACCCCTCCACTTT
TRBD2	few	TRBV4-1	TRBJ2-1	22	CASSQEPGVLAGGPSSYNEQFF	TGCGCCAGCAGCCAAGAACCGGGCGTACTAGCGGGGGGACCCAGCTCCTACAATGAGCAGTTCTTC
-	-	TRBV20-1	TRBJ2-2	15	CSASSSESYTGELFF	TGCAGTGCTAGTTCTAGCGAGTCTTACACCGGGGAGCTGTTTTTT
-	-	TRBV28	TRBJ1-2	13	CASSPPQGRGYTF	TGTGCCAGCAGTCCCCCCCAGGGGAGAGGCTACACCTTC
-	-	TRBV18	TRBJ1-3	15	CASSPGRASGNTIYF	TGTGCCAGCTCACCAGGCAGGGCGTCTGGAAACACCATATATTTT
-	-	TRBV6-1	TRBJ2-3	14	CASSAARSTDTQYF	TGTGCCAGCAGTGCAGCAAGGAGCACAGATACGCAGTATTTT
-	-	TRBV25-1	TRBJ1-2	13	CASSGKGYYGYTF	TGTGCCAGCAGTGGGAAGGGTTACTATGGCTACACCTTC
TRBD2	few	TRBV6-4	TRBJ2-3	18	CASSPQGGAGVTTDTQYF	TGTGCCAGCAGCCCCCAAGGTGGGGCGGGGGTAACCACAGATACGCAGTATTTT
-	-	TRBV7-2	TRBJ1-4	16	CASSPGTVATNEKLFF	TGTGCCAGCAGCCCGGGGACTGTAGCAACTAATGAAAAACTGTTTTTT
-	-	TRBV5-8	TRBJ1-2	12	CASSFGLGGYTF	TGTGCCAGCAGCTTTGGGCTTGGCGGCTACACCTTC
-	-	TRBV7-2	TRBJ2-3	15	CASSLGRLSTDTQYF	TGTGCCAGCAGCTTAGGGCGGCTTAGCACAGATACGCAGTATTTT
TRBD1	-	TRBV30	TRBJ2-5	15	CAWSRQGDGQETQYF	TGTGCCTGGAGCCGACAGGGGGATGGTCAAGAGACCCAGTACTTC
-	-	TRBV9	TRBJ2-1	12	CASSPRGYEQFF	TGTGCCAGCAGCCCGCGGGGCTATGAGCAGTTCTTC
TRBD2	-	TRBV3-1/TRBV3-2	TRBJ2-1	14	CASSLLAGYNEQFF	TGTGCCAGCAGCCTCCTAGCGGGGTATAATGAGCAGTTCTTC
TRBD1	-	TRBV25-1	TRBJ1-6	18	CASSERGQGYSYNSPLHF	TGTGCCAGCAGTGAAAGGGGACAGGGGTACTCCTATAATTCACCCCTCCACTTT
-	-	TRBV12-3/TRBV12-4	TRBJ1-2	13	CASSPDKWGGYTF	TGTGCCAGCAGCCCTGACAAGTGGGGTGGCTACACCTTC
-	-	TRBV10-3	TRBJ2-2	11	CASGNTGELFF	TGTGCCAGCGGGAACACCGGGGAGCTGTTTTTT
-	-	TRBV24-1	TRBJ1-2	14	CATSGGARGTGYTF	TGTGCCACCAGTGGAGGGGCACGGGGCACTGGCTACACCTTC
TRBD1	-	TRBV5-1	TRBJ1-5	14	CASSPGQGGQPQHF	TGCGCCAGCAGCCCAGGACAGGGGGGTCAGCCCCAGCATTTT
-	few	TRBV4-1	TRBJ1-4	15	CASSQDEGTDEKLFF	TGCGCCAGCAGCCAAGATGAGGGGACCGATGAAAAACTGTTTTTT
-	-	TRBV7-2	TRBJ1-6	18	CASSPTIAVSSYNSPLHF	TGTGCCAGCAGCCCAACGATTGCGGTCTCTTCCTATAATTCACCCCTCCACTTT
-	-	TRBV7-9	TRBJ2-7	12	CASSPSSYEQYF	TGTGCCAGCAGCCCCTCTAGCTACGAGCAGTACTTC
-	once	TRBV21-1	TRBJ1-5	19	CASIPVVRETGKSNQPQHF	TGTGCCAGCATTCCCGTGGTCAGGGAGACAGGGAAAAGCAATCAGCCCCAGCATTTT
-	-	TRBV12-3/TRBV12-4	TRBJ1-2	13	CASGEVLSYGYTF	TGTGCCAGCGGGGAGGTTCTTTCTTATGGCTACACCTTC
TRBD1	-	TRBV5-4	TRBJ2-1	14	CASSLVYRGYEQFF	TGTGCCAGCAGCTTGGTTTACAGGGGTTATGAGCAGTTCTTC
-	-	TRBV5-5	TRBJ1-2	15	CASSFSLGGGYGYTF	TGTGCCAGCAGTTTTTCCCTCGGTGGGGGCTATGGCTACACCTTC
-	-	TRBV10-3	TRBJ2-3	17	CAISAVERGRRTDTQYF	TGTGCCATCAGTGCCGTGGAACGGGGGCGGCGGACAGATACGCAGTATTTT
-	-	TRBV6-4	TRBJ2-2	14	CASSEGQNTGELFF	TGTGCCAGCAGTGAGGGACAGAACACCGGGGAGCTGTTTTTT
TRBD2	-	TRBV6-6	TRBJ2-2	15	CASSPWTSGTGELFF	TGTGCCAGCAGTCCATGGACTAGTGGAACCGGGGAGCTGTTTTTT
-	-	TRBV29-1	TRBJ2-3	13	CSVEDISTDTQYF	TGCAGCGTTGAAGATATTTCCACAGATACGCAGTATTTT
-	-	TRBV30	TRBJ1-6	15	CAWSGSLGGNSPLHF	TGTGCCTGGAGTGGATCCCTAGGGGGAAATTCACCCCTCCACTTT
-	-	TRBV5-1	TRBJ2-1	17	CASSSPLRTRIVNEQFF	TGCGCCAGCAGCTCCCCTTTAAGGACACGGATAGTCAATGAGCAGTTCTTC
TRBD1	-	TRBV24-1	TRBJ1-3	15	CATSPGGLRRDTIYF	TGTGCCACCAGTCCAGGGGGTCTTAGGAGAGACACCATATATTTT
-	-	TRBV5-8	TRBJ2-7	11	CASSLRNEQYF	TGTGCCAGCAGCTTACGAAACGAGCAGTACTTC
-	-	TRBV18	TRBJ1-2	15	CASSPPDFLSGGYTF	TGTGCCAGCTCACCACCGGACTTCCTTAGTGGTGGCTACACCTTC
-	-	TRBV29-1	TRBJ1-6	13	CSAAADDGRPLHF	TGCAGCGCCGCGGCTGATGATGGGAGACCCCTCCACTTT
-	-	TRBV29-1	TRBJ1-1	10	CSAGETEAFF	TGCAGCGCAGGGGAGACTGAAGCTTTCTTT
-	-	TRBV6-1	TRBJ1-1	14	CASSEVGRVAEAFF	TGTGCCAGCAGTGAAGTAGGTCGAGTAGCTGAAGCTTTCTTT
-	-	TRBV27	TRBJ1-1	15	CASSLYGTTNTEAFF	TGTGCCAGCAGTTTGTATGGGACAACGAACACTGAAGCTTTCTTT
-	-	TRBV12-3/TRBV12-4	TRBJ1-2	13	CASSSDSDYGYTF	TGTGCCAGCAGTTCGGACAGTGATTATGGCTACACCTTC
-	-	TRBV27	TRBJ1-2	17	CASSFLGWGADHYGYTF	TGTGCCAGCAGTTTCTTGGGGTGGGGGGCGGACCACTATGGCTACACCTTC
TRBD2	-	TRBV5-1	TRBJ2-7	15	CASSFLAGASYEQYF	TGCGCCAGCAGCTTTTTAGCGGGGGCCTCCTACGAGCAGTACTTC
-	few	TRBV9	TRBJ1-2	12	CASGRPGYGYTF	TGTGCCAGCGGCCGGCCGGGGTATGGCTACACCTTC
-	-	TRBV5-1	TRBJ1-1	15	CASSLASFGGTEAFF	TGCGCCAGCAGCTTGGCCTCTTTTGGGGGCACTGAAGCTTTCTTT
TRBD1	-	TRBV4-1	TRBJ2-7	14	CASSWGQGADEQYF	TGCGCCAGCAGCTGGGGACAGGGGGCGGACGAGCAGTACTTC
-	-	TRBV28	TRBJ1-3	16	CASSLGPRSSGNTIYF	TGTGCCAGCAGTTTAGGTCCCCGAAGCTCTGGAAACACCATATATTTT
TRBD1	-	TRBV24-1	TRBJ2-1	16	CATSDFDRGSYNEQFF	TGTGCCACCAGTGATTTCGACAGGGGATCCTACAATGAGCAGTTCTTC